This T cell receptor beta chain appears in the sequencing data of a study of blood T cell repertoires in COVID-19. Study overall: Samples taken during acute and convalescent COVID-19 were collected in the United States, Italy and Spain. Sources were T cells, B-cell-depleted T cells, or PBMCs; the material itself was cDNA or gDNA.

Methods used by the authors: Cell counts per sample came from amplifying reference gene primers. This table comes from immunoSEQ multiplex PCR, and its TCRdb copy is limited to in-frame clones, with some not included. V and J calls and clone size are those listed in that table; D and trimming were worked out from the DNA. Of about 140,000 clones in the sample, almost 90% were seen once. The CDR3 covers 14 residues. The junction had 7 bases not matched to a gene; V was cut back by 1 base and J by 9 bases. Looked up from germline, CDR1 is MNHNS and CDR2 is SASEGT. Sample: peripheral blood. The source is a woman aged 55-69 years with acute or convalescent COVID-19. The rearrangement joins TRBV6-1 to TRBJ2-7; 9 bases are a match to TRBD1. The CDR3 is CASSEVPGQGLQYF. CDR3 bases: TGTGCCAGCAGTGAAGTCCCGGGACAGGGCTTGCAGTACTTC.